This T cell receptor (beta chain) stems from a study of blood T cell repertoires in COVID-19. Study as a whole: The United States, Italy and Spain were the sources of the acute and convalescent COVID-19 samples. Sample material is recorded as cDNA or gDNA derived from T cells, B-cell-depleted T cells, or PBMCs.

As handled by the study authors: Reference gene primers were amplified, and this amplification served to estimate nucleated cell counts. TCRdb keeps only in-frame clones here, not all; method: immunoSEQ multiplex PCR. D and trimming come from the DNA, and the V and J calls and clone size come from that table. Among some 77,000 clones listed, about 86% were seen once. With 3 bases removed from V and 4 bases from J, the gap between germline ends came to 10 bases. The CDR3 sequence is 14 residues long. Germline CDR1 and CDR2: SGHNT and YYREEE (reference sequence). The chain joins TRBV5-4 to TRBJ2-2, with D possibly matching TRBD1 (6 bases). This TCR came from a man between 65 and 79 years old with acute or convalescent COVID-19. Sequenced: peripheral blood. The CDR3 nucleotides are TGTGCCAGCAGCTATGGGGGCTCCACCGGGGAGCTGTTTTTT. Translated: CASSYGGSTGELFF.